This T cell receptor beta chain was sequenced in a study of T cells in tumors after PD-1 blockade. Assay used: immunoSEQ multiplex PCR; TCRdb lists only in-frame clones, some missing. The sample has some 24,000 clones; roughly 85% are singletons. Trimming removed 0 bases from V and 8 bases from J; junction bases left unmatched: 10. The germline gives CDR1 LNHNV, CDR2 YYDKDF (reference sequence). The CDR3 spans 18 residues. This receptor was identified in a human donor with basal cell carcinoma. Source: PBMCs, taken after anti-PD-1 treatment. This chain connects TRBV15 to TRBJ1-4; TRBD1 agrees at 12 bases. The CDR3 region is CATSREGTGGAAGEKLFF. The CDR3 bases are TGTGCCACCAGCAGAGAGGGGACAGGGGGCGCGGCGGGAGAAAAACTGTTTTTT.